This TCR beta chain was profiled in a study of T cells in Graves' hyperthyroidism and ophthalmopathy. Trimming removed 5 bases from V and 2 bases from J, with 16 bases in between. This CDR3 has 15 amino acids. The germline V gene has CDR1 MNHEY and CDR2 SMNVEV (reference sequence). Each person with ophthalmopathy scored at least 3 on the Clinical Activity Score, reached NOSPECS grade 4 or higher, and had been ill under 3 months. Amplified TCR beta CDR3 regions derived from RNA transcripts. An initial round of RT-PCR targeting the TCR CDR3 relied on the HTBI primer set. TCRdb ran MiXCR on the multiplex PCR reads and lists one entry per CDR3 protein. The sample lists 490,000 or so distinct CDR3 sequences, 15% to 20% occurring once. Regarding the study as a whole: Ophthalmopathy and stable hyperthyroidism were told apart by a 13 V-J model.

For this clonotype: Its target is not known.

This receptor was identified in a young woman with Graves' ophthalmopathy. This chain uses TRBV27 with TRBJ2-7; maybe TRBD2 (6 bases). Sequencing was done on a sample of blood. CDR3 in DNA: TGTGCCAGCAGTCCCGCCGCTAGCGCTGCCTACGAGCAGTACTTC. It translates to CASSPAASAAYEQYF.